These T cell receptor beta chains were read from a single sample in a study of blood T cell repertoires in COVID-19. Only in-frame clones appear in the TCRdb table, and some are missing; sequencing was by immunoSEQ multiplex PCR. The sample lists under 450,000 clones; about 91% were seen once. Sequenced input: peripheral blood. Every receptor here comes from a woman in her fifties or sixties with COVID-19, enrolled during active disease. Each CDR3 is given with its conserved first and last residue. Each record gives: clone size, D gene, J gene, V gene, CDR3 protein, CDR3 DNA. The D gene is left open where the match is weak. Clone sizes are given selectively: once, few, many, or a class where the clone is expanded.

>NA|TRBD1|TRBJ1-1|TRBV6-5
CASKLRGPGAEAFF
TGTGCCAGCAAGCTAAGGGGGCCCGGGGCAGAAGCTTTCTTT
>NA|NA|TRBJ1-2|TRBV19
CASRELGDSKRGYTF
TGTGCCTCAAGGGAGTTAGGGGACTCCAAGAGGGGCTACACCTTC
>once|NA|TRBJ1-1|TRBV2
CASSGLQGNTEAFF
TGTGCCAGCAGTGGCCTACAGGGGAACACTGAAGCTTTCTTT
>NA|TRBD2|TRBJ2-7|TRBV6-5
CASSPGLAVFYEQYF
TGTGCCAGCAGCCCGGGACTAGCGGTTTTTTACGAGCAGTACTTC
>NA|NA|TRBJ2-2|TRBV9
CASSPGVGLNTGELFF
TGTGCCAGCAGCCCGGGGGTGGGGTTGAACACCGGGGAGCTGTTTTTT
>NA|NA|TRBJ1-6|TRBV12-3/TRBV12-4
CASSPQDGSPLHF
TGTGCCAGCAGCCCCCAGGATGGATCACCCCTCCACTTT
>NA|NA|TRBJ1-4|TRBV5-4
CASSYDTTNEKLFF
TGTGCCAGCAGCTACGACACAACTAATGAAAAACTGTTTTTT
>few|TRBD1|TRBJ1-1|TRBV7-8
CASSPRTGDTEAFF
TGTGCCAGCAGCCCCCGGACAGGGGACACTGAAGCTTTCTTT
>NA|TRBD1|TRBJ1-1|TRBV7-2
CASSFGTAIEAFF
TGTGCCAGCAGCTTCGGGACAGCCATTGAAGCTTTCTTT
>NA|TRBD1|TRBJ1-2|TRBV11-2
CASSFRTSGGHGYTF
TGTGCCAGCAGCTTCCGAACCTCAGGGGGCCATGGCTACACCTTC
>NA|NA|TRBJ2-7|TRBV28
CASSVPGDSYEQYF
TGTGCCAGCAGTGTCCCAGGGGACTCCTACGAGCAGTACTTC
>few|NA|TRBJ1-1|TRBV30
CALGRGAGPEAFF
TGTGCCCTGGGGCGGGGCGCGGGCCCTGAAGCTTTCTTT
>NA|NA|TRBJ1-3|TRBV7-6
CASSFSGEAGNTIYF
TGTGCCAGCAGCTTTTCGGGGGAGGCTGGAAACACCATATATTTT
>NA|NA|TRBJ2-1|TRBV28
CATLSPYNEQFF
TGTGCCACCCTTTCTCCCTACAATGAGCAGTTCTTC
>NA|NA|TRBJ2-1|TRBV11-3
CASSPEGIDNEQFF
TGTGCCAGCAGCCCCGAGGGCATCGACAATGAGCAGTTCTTC
>NA|TRBD1|TRBJ1-4|TRBV28
CASSLDRAGEKLFF
TGTGCCAGCAGCCTCGACAGGGCTGGTGAAAAACTGTTTTTT
>NA|NA|TRBJ1-1|TRBV7-7
CASSLGQNTEAFF
TGTGCCAGCAGCTTAGGACAGAACACTGAAGCTTTCTTT
>few|NA|TRBJ2-7|TRBV10-3
CAISESPGGGLGEQYF
TGTGCCATCAGCGAGTCCCCCGGTGGCGGGTTGGGGGAGCAGTACTTC
>NA|TRBD1|TRBJ1-2|TRBV19
CASKPRDRASGYTF
TGTGCCAGTAAACCCCGGGACAGGGCGAGTGGCTACACCTTC
>NA|NA|TRBJ1-2|TRBV11-2
CASSVGQGAVTF
NA
>NA|NA|TRBJ2-5|TRBV2
CASSSLGAQETQYF
TGTGCCAGCAGTTCCCTGGGGGCACAAGAGACCCAGTACTTC
>NA|TRBD1|TRBJ1-3|TRBV10-3
CAISESVPGGSSGNTIYF
TGTGCCATCAGTGAGTCGGTACCAGGGGGAAGCTCTGGAAACACCATATATTTT
>few|NA|TRBJ1-2|TRBV6-6
CASSYSPGSDYGYTF
TGTGCCAGCAGTTACTCGCCAGGGTCGGACTATGGCTACACCTTC
>few|NA|TRBJ1-6|TRBV11-2
CASSTYRDINSPLHF
TGTGCCAGCAGCACCTACCGGGACATCAATTCACCCCTCCACTTT
>once|NA|TRBJ2-7|TRBV5-8
CASSVHRVGEQYF
TGTGCCAGCAGCGTACACAGGGTAGGCGAGCAGTACTTC
>once|NA|TRBJ1-3|TRBV6-5
CASSTLGGEGNTIYF
TGTGCCAGCAGTACGCTCGGGGGAGAAGGAAACACCATATATTTT
>NA|NA|TRBJ2-2|TRBV30
CAWSSGGELFF
TGTGCCTGGAGTTCAGGGGGGGAGCTGTTTTTT
>NA|TRBD1|TRBJ2-7|TRBV25-1
CASRRTGSYEQYF
TGTGCCAGCAGGAGGACAGGGAGCTACGAGCAGTACTTC
>NA|TRBD1|TRBJ1-1|TRBV18
CASSRDRDEAFF
TGTGCCAGCTCCCGTGACAGGGATGAAGCTTTCTTT
>NA|NA|TRBJ2-1|TRBV5-1
CASSFGPHYNEQFF
TGCGCCAGCAGCTTTGGCCCGCACTACAATGAGCAGTTCTTC
>NA|TRBD2|TRBJ2-1|TRBV30
CAGGGGRYNEQFF
TGTGCCGGGGGGGGTGGCCGTTACAATGAGCAGTTCTTC
>NA|NA|TRBJ1-1|TRBV15
CATSRDEWTPNTEAFF
TGTGCCACCAGCAGAGATGAGTGGACACCCAACACTGAAGCTTTCTTT
>NA|TRBD1|TRBJ1-4|TRBV11-1
CASSPQGATNEKLFF
TGTGCCAGCAGCCCGCAGGGGGCGACTAATGAAAAACTGTTTTTT
>NA|NA|TRBJ2-7|TRBV7-2
CASTSGYGSSYEQYF
TGTGCCAGCACCTCAGGGTATGGCAGCTCCTACGAGCAGTACTTC
>once|TRBD2|TRBJ2-6|TRBV10-2
CASREGGSGANVLTF
TGCGCCAGCAGGGAGGGAGGGAGCGGGGCCAACGTCCTGACTTTC
>once|NA|TRBJ1-5|TRBV27
CASRVGPNQPQHF
TGTGCCAGCCGGGTGGGTCCCAATCAGCCCCAGCATTTT
>NA|NA|TRBJ1-2|TRBV5-1
CASSLQPGVDGYTF
TGCGCCAGCAGCTTGCAGCCGGGGGTGGATGGCTACACCTTC
>NA|NA|TRBJ1-5|TRBV30
CAWWSIREARTQHF
TGTGCCTGGTGGTCGATCAGGGAAGCCCGGACCCAGCATTTT
>NA|NA|TRBJ2-5|TRBV30
CAWRRPGDLKTQYF
TGTGCCTGGAGGAGGCCCGGGGATTTGAAGACCCAGTACTTC
>NA|NA|TRBJ2-1|TRBV6-5
CASSYFGVSYNEQFF
TGTGCCAGCAGTTACTTTGGAGTCTCCTACAATGAGCAGTTCTTC
>NA|NA|TRBJ2-7|TRBV25-1
CASSESEGYYEQYF
TGTGCCAGCTCCGAGTCCGAGGGTTACTACGAGCAGTACTTC
>NA|NA|TRBJ1-1|TRBV10-3
CAISLDRENTEAFF
TGTGCCATCAGCCTGGACAGAGAGAACACTGAAGCTTTCTTT
>NA|TRBD2|TRBJ2-3|TRBV9
CASSWRGSTDTQYF
TGTGCCAGCAGCTGGCGGGGGAGCACAGATACGCAGTATTTT
>NA|NA|TRBJ1-6|TRBV2
CASAGSNSPLHF
TGTGCCAGTGCGGGGAGTAATTCACCCCTCCACTTT
>NA|TRBD2|TRBJ2-7|TRBV5-1
CASSLSGGQTYEQYF
TGCGCCAGCAGCTTGAGCGGGGGGCAGACCTACGAGCAGTACTTC
>NA|NA|TRBJ1-6|TRBV18
CASSGSGQHYNSPLHF
TGTGCCAGCTCGGGATCCGGACAGCACTATAATTCACCCCTCCACTTT
>NA|NA|TRBJ2-1|TRBV28
CASSSGRWDYNEQFF
TGTGCCAGCAGTTCGGGGAGGTGGGATTACAATGAGCAGTTCTTC
>NA|TRBD1|TRBJ2-7|TRBV9
CASSVGDRGYEQYF
TGTGCCAGCAGCGTAGGAGACAGGGGGTACGAGCAGTACTTC
>once|NA|TRBJ2-1|TRBV28
CASSSPGQHYNEQFF
TGTGCCAGCAGCTCACCTGGACAACATTACAATGAGCAGTTCTTC
>once|NA|TRBJ2-3|TRBV19
CASTGVAALDTQYF
TGTGCCAGTACTGGGGTAGCGGCGTTAGATACGCAGTATTTT
>NA|TRBD2|TRBJ2-3|TRBV30
CAWSPGLAGATDTQYF
TGTGCCTGGAGCCCGGGACTAGCGGGGGCCACAGATACGCAGTATTTT
>NA|TRBD1|TRBJ2-7|TRBV5-1
CASSPDRGPYEQYF
TGCGCCAGCAGCCCGGACAGGGGCCCCTACGAGCAGTACTTC
>NA|NA|TRBJ1-5|TRBV6-2/TRBV6-3
CASSYSPSYQPQHF
TGTGCCAGCAGTTACTCCCCCAGTTATCAGCCCCAGCATTTT
>once|TRBD1|TRBJ1-1|TRBV5-1
CASSSASRDRSVLDTEAFF
TGCGCCAGCAGCTCCGCGTCCCGGGACAGGTCGGTTTTAGACACTGAAGCTTTCTTT
>NA|NA|TRBJ1-2|TRBV30
CAWSLSYGYTF
TGTGCCTGGAGTTTGAGTTATGGCTACACCTTC